The 11 T cell receptor beta chains below come from one sample, sequenced in a study of T cell responses to AZD1222 COVID-19 vaccine. The repertoire was sequenced with immunoSEQ multiplex PCR; TCRdb's copy has only in-frame clones and lacks some. The top ten hold about 0.5% of the sample, which has approximately 300,000 clones, approximately 94% seen once. The sequenced sample was peripheral blood, obtained 28 days after the second AZD1222 dose. Receptor source: an adult who received the AZD1222 COVID-19 vaccine.

The rearrangement links TRBV15 to TRBJ2-7; D is possibly TRBD2 (6 bases). The CDR3 contains 15 residues. Germline loops: CDR1 LNHNV, CDR2 YYDKDF (reference sequence). Trimming pared 0 bases from V and 2 bases from J, leaving 11 bases between. Written as DNA, the CDR3 is TGTGCCACCAGCAGAGATCCCGGGGGTGCCTACGAGCAGTACTTC. Its protein is CATSRDPGGAYEQYF.

This chain uses TRBV28 with TRBJ1-2; D is undetermined. Looked up from germline, CDR1 is MDHEN and CDR2 is SYDVKM. CDR3 length: 14 residues. Between the trimmed V and J ends, which lost 7 bases and 2 bases, there was a span of 14 bases. The CDR3 here is CASTSIGQNYGYTF. The CDR3, as DNA: TGTGCCAGCACCTCCATCGGGCAGAACTATGGCTACACCTTC.

The rearrangement links TRBV7-9 to TRBJ2-3, with a possible D match to TRBD2 (6 bases). V gave up 0 bases and J gave up 0 bases, with 10 bases separating them. Per the germline V gene, CDR1 is SEHNR and CDR2 is FQNEAQ (reference sequence). The CDR3 has 16 residues. The CDR3 coding sequence is TGTGCCAGCAGCTTAGCACTAGCCGATAGCACAGATACGCAGTATTTT. Protein: CASSLALADSTDTQYF.

In the case of this clone: Other DNA variants within this sample encode the same CDR3. V usage is TRBV7-2 and J usage is TRBJ2-1; maybe TRBD1 (8 bases). V dropped 4 bases and J dropped 4 bases, with 14 bases sitting between them. The germline V gene has CDR1 SGHTA and CDR2 FQGNSA. The CDR3 covers 15 residues. Here the CDR3 reads CASSSDRGGYNEQFF. The DNA of the CDR3 is TGTGCCAGCAGCTCCGACAGGGGAGGGTACAATGAGCAGTTCTTC.

Comments on this clone: The junction departs from the called germline gene at one end, perhaps through a read error. The chain combines TRBV23-1 with TRBJ2-7, with D uncertain. TRBV23-1 is an ORF, with its function uncertain. This CDR3 comprises 12 residues. CDR3: CASSLFRSPGFF. CDR3 nucleotides: TGCGCCAGCAGTCTGTTCCGTTCCCCAGGATTTTTC.

This clone was observed once. CDR3: CASSRGLEGTEETQYF. DNA for the CDR3: TGTGCCAGTAGTAGAGGACTAGAAGGGACCGAAGAGACCCAGTACTTC. The chain employs TRBV19 and TRBJ2-5; TRBD2 agrees at 7 bases. This CDR3 comprises 16 residues. Germline lookup yields CDR1 LNHDA and CDR2 SQIVND (reference sequence). V dropped 4 bases and J dropped 3; count of bases not matched to a gene: 11.

The chain carries TRBV9 and TRBJ1-4, with D perhaps TRBD1 (5 bases). Trimming cost V 0 bases and J 6 bases, with 6 bases left between them. This CDR3 region has 13 residues. CDR1 and CDR2 (germline): SGDLS, YYNGEE. CDR3 loop: CASSVGGHEKLFF. The CDR3 DNA reads as TGTGCCAGCAGCGTAGGGGGACATGAAAAACTGTTTTTT.

The chain uses TRBV29-1 and TRBJ2-3; D is possibly TRBD2 (6 bases). The CDR3 length is 16 residues. Trimming stripped 3 bases from V and 1 base from J, with 17 bases between. Germline V gene sequence: CDR1 SQVTM, CDR2 ANQGSEA. CDR3 loop: CSVDRRTGVGTDTQYF. In DNA, the CDR3 is TGCAGCGTTGACCGAAGGACGGGGGTCGGCACAGATACGCAGTATTTT.

The CDR3 DNA is TGTGCCAGCAGCTTAAATGGGGGTGAAGCTTTCTTT. Encoded protein: CASSLNGGEAFF. V and J are TRBV7-8 and TRBJ1-1; tentative D call: TRBD1 (5 bases). Germline assignment: CDR1 SGHVS and CDR2 FQNEAQ. Trimming left V 2 bases short and J 7 bases short, with 8 bases between. This CDR3 contains 12 residues.

The gene calls are TRBV28 and TRBJ2-3, with 9 bases matching TRBD1. Germline assignment: CDR1 MDHEN and CDR2 SYDVKM. V was clipped by 2 bases and J by 0 bases; unmatched bases: 0. The CDR3 is 15 amino acids. This chain's CDR3 is CASSLGTGSTDTQYF. In nucleotides, the CDR3 is TGTGCCAGCAGTTTAGGGACAGGGAGCACAGATACGCAGTATTTT.

Here the CDR3 reads CASSYSYSSDTQYF. Here the CDR3 DNA reads TGTGCCAGCAGTTACTCGTACAGCTCAGATACGCAGTATTTT. V gene TRBV6-5 combines with J gene TRBJ2-3, with D unresolved. Germline CDR1 reads MNHEY; CDR2 reads SVGAGI. V was clipped by 0 bases and J by 4 bases, with 8 bases between them. This CDR3 spans 14 amino acids.